The 23 T cell receptor beta chains reported below all come from one sample, sequenced in a study of beta chain features in type 1 diabetes. Sequencing targeted expressed TCRB transcripts, as all isolated RNA had been reverse transcribed. The table came from immunoSEQ multiplex PCR; TCRdb's copy has only in-frame clones and leaves some out. The profile shows 350,000 to 400,000 clones, around 15% of them singletons. What was sequenced was naive CD4+ T cells from blood. Every receptor here comes from a woman aged 18-29 years in good health.

There are a few counts of this clone. The V and J genes are TRBV30 and TRBJ1-2; weak D call: TRBD1 (6 bases). Germline CDR1 and CDR2: GTSNPN and SVGIG (reference sequence). Trimming cost V 3 bases and J 6 bases, with 11 bases left between them. This CDR3 is built from 12 residues. CDR3 DNA: TGTGCCTGGAGCCGTACAGGGAATGGCTACACCTTC. It specifies CAWSRTGNGYTF.

The chain is built from TRBV7-9 and TRBJ2-7; 13 bases agree with TRBD2. The CDR3 runs 15 residues. The V gene's germline CDR1 is SEHNR and CDR2 FQNEAQ (reference sequence). The V gene end was trimmed by 5 bases and the J gene end by 3 bases; junction bases not matched to a gene: 4. The CDR3 loop is CASSRTSGRFYEQYF. CDR3 in DNA: TGTGCCAGCAGCCGGACTAGCGGGAGATTCTACGAGCAGTACTTC.

V is TRBV28 and J is TRBJ2-7, with 9 bases that match TRBD1. CDR3 length: 15 residues. The trim removed 5 bases at V and 2 bases at J, leaving 7 bases unmatched. Germline CDR1 MDHEN, CDR2 SYDVKM. The CDR3 reads CASSKNRDRAYEQYF. The CDR3 region has the DNA TGTGCCAGCAGTAAGAACCGGGACAGGGCCTACGAGCAGTACTTC.

The J gene is TRBJ1-5, the V gene TRBV7-9, with 7 positions matching TRBD1. V lost 3 bases to trimming and J lost 4 bases; unmatched junction nucleotides: 3. Germline CDR1 SEHNR, CDR2 FQNEAQ (reference sequence). The CDR3 has 14 residues. CDR3 coding DNA: TGTGCCAGCAGCTTCAGGGGGAATAATCAGCCCCAGCATTTT. Amino acids: CASSFRGNNQPQHF.

Details on this clone: The sample holds other DNA sequences that translate to the same CDR3. The chain carries TRBV30 and TRBJ2-7; D unresolved. The V gene lost 0 bases and the J gene lost 6 bases, with 6 bases spanning the gap. Germline V gene lookup returns CDR1 GTSNPN and CDR2 SVGIG (reference sequence). CDR3 length: 11 amino acids. The DNA for the CDR3 is TGTGCCTGGAGTGTATCGCGCGAGCAGTACTTC. It specifies CAWSVSREQYF. Filled out from reference TRBV30 and TRBJ2-7, the complete variable domain reads SQTIHQWPATLVQPVGSPLSLECTVEGTSNPNLYWYRQAAGRGLQLLFYSVGIGQISSEVPQNLSASRPQDRQFILSSKKLLLSDSGFYLCAWSVSREQYFGPGTRLTVT.

V usage is TRBV7-9 and J usage is TRBJ2-2; TRBD2 matches 9 bases. Germline V lookup: CDR1 SEHNR, CDR2 FQNEAQ (reference sequence). The V and J ends lost 5 bases and 0 bases, in that order; junction bases with no gene match: 4. The CDR3 has 16 residues. This chain's CDR3 is CASSRIAGANTGELFF. The CDR3 nucleotides read TGTGCCAGCAGCCGTATAGCGGGAGCGAACACCGGGGAGCTGTTTTTT.

V gene TRBV28 combines with J gene TRBJ1-1; TRBD1 matches 7 bases. The CDR3 sequence is 14 residues long. J lost 11 bases, V lost 5 bases, and 14 bases had no gene match. Germline-derived CDR1 and CDR2 are MDHEN and SYDVKM. The chain's CDR3 is CASSPQRGGLRAFF. CDR3 DNA sequence: TGTGCCAGCAGTCCCCAGAGAGGGGGCTTAAGGGCTTTCTTT.

This clone has more than one count but fewer than ten. The V call is TRBV25-1, the J call TRBJ1-2; maybe TRBD1 (6 bases). The length of the CDR3 is 16 residues. The germline gives CDR1 MGHDK, CDR2 SYGVNS. Trimming took 0 bases from V and 4 from J, leaving 15 bases between them. In DNA form, the CDR3 reads TGTGCCAGCAGTGAATATAACGGGGGGCGACGCTATGGCTACACCTTC. As protein: CASSEYNGGRRYGYTF.

This chain connects TRBV5-1 to TRBJ1-4; 9 bases match TRBD1. Germline V CDR1 and CDR2: SGHRS, YFSETQ. This CDR3 contains 14 residues. V lost 1 base, J lost 6 bases, and 1 base stayed unmatched. CDR3 sequence reads: CASSLRTGDEKLFF. The CDR3 region has the DNA TGCGCCAGCAGCTTGCGGACAGGGGATGAAAAACTGTTTTTT.

This chain uses TRBV19 with TRBJ1-5; 8 bases map to TRBD1. V lost 3 bases and J lost 4; bases outside the gene matches: 8. The CDR3 runs 16 residues. Germline V gene sequence: CDR1 LNHDA, CDR2 SQIVND (reference sequence). The DNA for the CDR3 is TGTGCCAGTAGTATTCAGGGGGCGCTGATGAATCAGCCCCAGCATTTT. Its translation: CASSIQGALMNQPQHF.

This clone has more than one count but fewer than ten. The chain links TRBV28 to TRBJ2-1; no clear D. The CDR3 sequence is 14 residues long. Germline V gene sequence: CDR1 MDHEN, CDR2 SYDVKM. V lost 7 bases and J 2 bases, leaving 12 bases between the germline ends. In nucleotides, the CDR3 is TGTGCCAGCAAGGAGACCCAAGCCTACAATGAGCAGTTCTTC. Protein product: CASKETQAYNEQFF.

V and J are TRBV15 and TRBJ2-2, with TRBD1 matching over 9 bases. The junction had 10 bases not matched to a gene; V was cut back by 9 bases and J by 5 bases. Looked up from germline, CDR1 is LNHNV and CDR2 is YYDKDF (reference sequence). The CDR3 is made up of 15 amino acids. CDR3 DNA sequence: TGTGCCACAAATCGGGGACAGGGCGATACCGGGGAGCTGTTTTTT. This encodes CATNRGQGDTGELFF.

The chain joins TRBV6-6 to TRBJ1-5; D is undetermined. The CDR3 is made up of 16 amino acids. Looked up from germline, CDR1 is MNHNY and CDR2 is SVGAGI (reference sequence). V was trimmed by 0 bases and J by 0 bases, leaving 9 bases between them. The CDR3 here is CASSYSLRASNQPQHF. The CDR3 DNA follows: TGTGCCAGCAGTTACTCCTTGAGGGCTAGCAATCAGCCCCAGCATTTT.

V and J are TRBV10-3 and TRBJ2-7; 12 nucleotides match TRBD2. This CDR3 has 14 amino acids. From germline, CDR1 is ENHRY and CDR2 SYGVKD. J was trimmed by 3 bases and V by 7 bases; bases with no gene match: 4. CDR3 nucleotide sequence: TGTGCCATCAAGAGACTAGCGGGAGACTACGAGCAGTACTTC. This gives the protein CAIKRLAGDYEQYF.

The chain links TRBV6-5 to TRBJ2-7; perhaps TRBD1 as D (5 bases). This CDR3 comprises 14 residues. Germline loops: CDR1 MNHEY, CDR2 SVGAGI. Trimming pared 3 bases from V and 2 bases from J, leaving 11 bases between. DNA of the CDR3: TGTGCCAGCAGTTATCGTCACAGGACCTACGAGCAGTACTTC. Residues: CASSYRHRTYEQYF.

This clone came up a few times. Other DNA variants within this sample encode the same CDR3. The V and J genes are TRBV29-1 and TRBJ2-5; 7 bases map to TRBD1. The germline CDR1 and CDR2 sequences are SQVTM and ANQGSEA. V gave up 6 bases and J gave up 2 bases; unmatched junction bases: 3. There are 12 residues in the CDR3. Written as DNA, the CDR3 is TGCAGCGTGGGACAGCCTCAAGAGACCCAGTACTTC. Translation: CSVGQPQETQYF.

The chain links TRBV7-2 to TRBJ1-2; TRBD1 agrees at 8 bases. The CDR3 is made up of 13 amino acids. Germline assignment: CDR1 SGHTA and CDR2 FQGNSA. J gave up 8 bases and V 4 bases, and 6 bases lay outside the gene matches. The DNA for the CDR3 is TGTGCCAGCAGCTCTTGGACAGGGCAGGGCTACACCTTC. Encoded protein: CASSSWTGQGYTF.

A few counts support this clone. The rearrangement links TRBV11-2 to TRBJ2-1, with TRBD2 matching over 8 bases. V was pared by 6 bases and J by 6 bases, with 13 bases of the junction left unmatched. The V gene's germline CDR1 is SGHAT and CDR2 FQNNGV. This CDR3 region has 16 residues. This CDR3 reads CASSLFMATSGNEQFF. In nucleotides, the CDR3 is TGTGCCAGCAGTTTATTTATGGCTACTAGCGGCAATGAGCAGTTCTTC.

In this sample, this clone turned up a few times. The rearrangement joins TRBV30 to TRBJ1-1, with TRBD1 as a possible D gene (6 bases). Germline loops: CDR1 GTSNPN, CDR2 SVGIG (reference sequence). This CDR3 region has 10 residues. V lost 8 bases and J lost 8, with 12 bases in between. The CDR3: CANGQGEAFF. As DNA, the CDR3 is TGTGCCAATGGGCAGGGGGAAGCTTTCTTT.

The chain combines TRBV18 with TRBJ1-4, with TRBD1 as a possible D gene (5 bases). Trimming cost V 3 bases and J 7 bases, with 9 bases left between them. The CDR3 runs 13 residues. CDR1 is KGHSH and CDR2 is LQKENI in the germline V gene. The CDR3 is CASSPRDGEKLFF. The CDR3 DNA is TGTGCCAGCTCACCCAGGGATGGTGAAAAACTGTTTTTT. Combining the CDR3 with reference TRBV18 and TRBJ1-4 gives the whole variable domain NAGVMQNPRHLVRRRGQEARLRCSPMKGHSHVYWYRQLPEEGLKFMVYLQKENIIDESGMPKERFSAEFPKEGPSILRIQQVVRGDSAAYFCASSPRDGEKLFFGSGTQLSVL.

The V and J genes are TRBV30 and TRBJ1-3; D is ambiguous. This CDR3 is built from 13 residues. Trimming took 5 bases from V and 0 from J, leaving 8 bases between them. The germline V gene encodes CDR1 GTSNPN and CDR2 SVGIG (reference sequence). The CDR3 bases are TGTGCCTGGCTTCGGGGCTCTGGAAACACCATATATTTT. It yields the protein CAWLRGSGNTIYF.

The rearrangement uses TRBV4-3 and TRBJ2-1; TRBD2 might be the D (5 bases). Germline lookup yields CDR1 LGHNA and CDR2 YSLEER. This CDR3 region has 15 residues. With 0 bases removed from V and 8 bases from J, the gap between germline ends came to 14 bases. CDR3 loop: CASSQDRTRSHEQFF. The CDR3 DNA is TGCGCCAGCAGCCAAGATCGAACTAGGAGCCATGAGCAGTTCTTC.

The genes are TRBV2 and TRBJ2-7; 9 bases are a match to TRBD1. Germline V CDR1 and CDR2: SNHLY, FYNNEI. The CDR3 runs to 14 residues. V was pared by 5 bases and J by 2 bases, with 4 bases of the junction left unmatched. This CDR3 is CASSWGTGTYEQYF. CDR3 DNA sequence: TGTGCCAGCAGTTGGGGGACAGGGACCTACGAGCAGTACTTC.